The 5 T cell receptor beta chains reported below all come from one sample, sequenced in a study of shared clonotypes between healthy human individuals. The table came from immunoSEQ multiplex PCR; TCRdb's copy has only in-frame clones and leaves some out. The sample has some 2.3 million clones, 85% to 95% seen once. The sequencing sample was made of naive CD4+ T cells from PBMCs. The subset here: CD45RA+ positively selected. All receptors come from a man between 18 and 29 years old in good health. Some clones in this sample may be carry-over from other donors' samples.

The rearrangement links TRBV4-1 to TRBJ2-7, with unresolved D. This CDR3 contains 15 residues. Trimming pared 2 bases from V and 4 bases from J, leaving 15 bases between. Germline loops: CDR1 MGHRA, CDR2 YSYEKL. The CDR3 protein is CASSQSGPLGYEQYF. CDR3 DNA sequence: TGCGCCAGCAGCCAATCGGGTCCCCTTGGTTACGAGCAGTACTTC.

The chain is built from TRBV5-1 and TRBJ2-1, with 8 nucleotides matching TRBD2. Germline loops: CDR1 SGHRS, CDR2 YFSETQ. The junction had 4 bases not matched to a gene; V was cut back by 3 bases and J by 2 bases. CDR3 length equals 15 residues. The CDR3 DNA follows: TGCGCCAGCAGCTCGCGGGGGGCGGCCTACAATGAGCAGTTCTTC. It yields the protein CASSSRGAAYNEQFF.

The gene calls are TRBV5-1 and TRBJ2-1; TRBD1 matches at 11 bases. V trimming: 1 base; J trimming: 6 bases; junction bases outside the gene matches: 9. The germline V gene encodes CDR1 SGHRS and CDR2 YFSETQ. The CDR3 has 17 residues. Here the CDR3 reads CASSLMGQGGVRNEQFF. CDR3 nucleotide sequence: TGCGCCAGCAGCTTGATGGGACAGGGGGGTGTTCGCAATGAGCAGTTCTTC.

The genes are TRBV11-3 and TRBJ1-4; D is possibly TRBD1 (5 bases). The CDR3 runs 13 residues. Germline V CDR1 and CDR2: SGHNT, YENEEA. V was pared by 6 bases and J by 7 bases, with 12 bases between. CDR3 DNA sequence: TGTGCCAGCAGGGGGGTTGGGGGTGAAAAACTGTTTTTT. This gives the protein CASRGVGGEKLFF.

The chain's CDR3 is CASSPGPPEAFF. CDR3 bases: TGTGCCAGCAGCCCGGGACCGCCTGAAGCTTTCTTT. This sequence joins TRBV5-4 and TRBJ1-1, with a possible D match to TRBD1 (5 bases). The length of the CDR3 is 12 residues. Germline lookup yields CDR1 SGHNT and CDR2 YYREEE (reference sequence). V was trimmed by 4 bases and J by 6 bases, leaving 10 bases between them. Full variable domain (remainder filled in from reference TRBV5-4 and TRBJ1-1): ETGVTQSPTHLIKTRGQQVTLRCSSQSGHNTVSWYQQALGQGPQFIFQYYREEENGRGNFPPRFSGLQFPNYSSELNVNALELDDSALYLCASSPGPPEAFFGQGTRLTVV.